Following are 17 T cell receptor beta chains from one sample sequenced in a study of shared clonotypes between healthy human individuals. Assay used: immunoSEQ multiplex PCR; TCRdb lists only in-frame clones, some missing. Among some 2,100,000 clones, more than 90% were seen once, and the ten largest hold 0.1% to 0.15%. Sequencing was carried out using naive CD4+ T cells sorted from blood. The subset here: CD45RA+ positively selected. These receptors were obtained from a man younger than 35 in good health.

On this clone itself: The same CDR3 also results from other DNA sequences found in this sample. The V call is TRBV10-3, the J call TRBJ2-5; a weak D match, TRBD2 (5 bases). The CDR3 length is 13 residues. The germline gives CDR1 ENHRY, CDR2 SYGVKD. Trimming removed 4 bases from V and 2 bases from J, with 8 bases in between. Here the CDR3 reads CAISGGLQETQYF. In DNA, the CDR3 is TGTGCCATCAGTGGAGGGTTGCAAGAGACCCAGTACTTC.

This clone was seen once. The chain links TRBV7-9 to TRBJ2-3; TRBD2 matches 7 bases. Losses at the gene ends were 5 bases for V and 2 bases for J; bases not matched to a gene: 7. The CDR3 totals 15 residues. CDR1 and CDR2 (germline): SEHNR, FQNEAQ (reference sequence). CDR3 nucleotide sequence: TGTGCCAGCAGCCCCCGCCGGGGGGTCACAGATACGCAGTATTTT. The encoded protein is CASSPRRGVTDTQYF.

V usage is TRBV18 and J usage is TRBJ1-3, with unresolved D. V gave up 3 bases and J gave up 2 bases, with 14 bases separating them. CDR3 length equals 16 residues. The germline gives CDR1 KGHSH, CDR2 LQKENI. CDR3 sequence reads: CASSPPRPSTGNTIYF. In DNA form, the CDR3 reads TGTGCCAGCTCACCCCCGCGGCCCAGTACTGGAAACACCATATATTTT.

About this clone: One end of the junction varies from germline; a read error may be responsible. Other DNA sequences within the sample encode an identical CDR3. V usage is TRBV2 and J usage is TRBJ2-7; 9 nucleotides align to TRBD1. Per the germline V gene, CDR1 is SNHLY and CDR2 is FYNNEI. There are 14 residues in the CDR3. CDR3 nucleotide sequence: TGTGCCAGCAGTACTGACAGGGGGACATACGAGCAATACTTC. Translation: CASSTDRGTYEQYF.

The chain's CDR3 is CASSSPSGQSYNEQFF. CDR3 coding DNA: TGTGCCAGCAGCTCTCCTAGCGGGCAATCCTACAATGAGCAGTTCTTC. The chain has TRBV7-8 and TRBJ2-1, with 8 bases aligning to TRBD2. V was clipped by 4 bases and J by 1 base; unmatched bases: 6. Germline V gene lookup returns CDR1 SGHVS and CDR2 FQNEAQ. The CDR3 has 16 residues.

The chain combines TRBV4-3 with TRBJ1-1, with 8 bases identical to TRBD1. The V and J ends lost 1 base and 1 base, in that order; junction bases with no gene match: 5. The CDR3 loop spans 16 amino acids. The germline gives CDR1 LGHNA, CDR2 YSLEER. The CDR3 region has the DNA TGCGCCAGCAGCCAAGGGTCGGACAGGGCGAACACTGAAGCTTTCTTT. It codes for CASSQGSDRANTEAFF.

The chain combines TRBV2 with TRBJ2-5, with TRBD2 matching over 10 bases. CDR1 and CDR2 (germline): SNHLY, FYNNEI. Trimming at V came to 4 bases and at J to 5 bases, leaving 4 bases not matched to a gene. The CDR3 length is 14 residues. This chain's CDR3 is CASSGAGGPETQYF. The CDR3 region has the DNA TGTGCCAGCAGTGGAGCGGGAGGGCCGGAGACCCAGTACTTC.

J is TRBJ2-5 and V is TRBV5-1; no firm D call. Trimming pared 0 bases from V and 2 bases from J, leaving 14 bases between. CDR1 is SGHRS, CDR2 YFSETQ, per germline. The CDR3 sequence is 16 residues long. The CDR3 spells CASSLDGSPGQETQYF. The CDR3 coding sequence is TGCGCCAGCAGCTTGGATGGCAGCCCCGGGCAAGAGACCCAGTACTTC.

The V and J genes are TRBV29-1 and TRBJ2-7; D is perhaps TRBD2 (6 bases). With 5 bases removed from V and 5 bases from J, the gap between germline ends came to 19 bases. CDR1 is SQVTM, CDR2 ANQGSEA, per germline. The CDR3 totals 14 residues. CDR3 bases: TGCAGCGTTCCCGTACGGGCGGGGTCAAACGAGCAGTACTTC. As protein: CSVPVRAGSNEQYF.

The chain uses TRBV5-1 and TRBJ1-4; 7 nucleotides agree with TRBD1. V shed 5 bases, J shed 0 bases, and the junction held 4 bases outside the gene matches. This CDR3 region has 15 residues. CDR1 and CDR2 from the germline V gene are SGHRS and YFSETQ. The CDR3 DNA reads TGCGCCAGCAGGATCACAGGGGCAACTAATGAAAAACTGTTTTTT. Translated: CASRITGATNEKLFF.

V and J are TRBV10-3 and TRBJ2-1, with D unclear. The germline V gene encodes CDR1 ENHRY and CDR2 SYGVKD. The CDR3 consists of 12 residues. Trimming shortened V by 8 bases and J by 1 base, and 6 bases separated the two germline ends. CDR3 bases: TGTGCCATCGCCCGGTCCTACAATGAGCAGTTCTTC. It yields the protein CAIARSYNEQFF.

The chain joins TRBV5-4 to TRBJ2-7; D is tentatively TRBD1 or TRBD2 (5 bases each). The length of the CDR3 is 14 residues. The V and J ends lost 4 bases and 1 base respectively, with 12 bases between them. CDR1 SGHNT and CDR2 YYREEE come from the germline V gene (reference sequence). The chain's CDR3 is CASSRTGTSYEQYF. The CDR3 DNA is TGTGCCAGCAGCAGAACCGGGACGTCCTACGAGCAGTACTTC.

CDR3: CASSRRWAPNYGYTF. As DNA, the CDR3 is TGTGCCAGCAGCCGGCGGTGGGCCCCTAACTATGGCTACACCTTC. The V gene is TRBV7-2, the J gene TRBJ1-2; D is unresolved. The CDR3 totals 15 residues. Trimming pared 5 bases from V and 0 bases from J, leaving 13 bases between. In germline, CDR1 is SGHTA, CDR2 FQGNSA.

The chain is built from TRBV9 and TRBJ1-5; TRBD1 aligns across 11 bases. Germline V CDR1 and CDR2: SGDLS, YYNGEE. The junction had 7 bases not matched to a gene; V was cut back by 0 bases and J by 8 bases. The CDR3 is 16 residues long. The CDR3 protein is CASSVGDRGGPEPQHF. DNA of the CDR3: TGTGCCAGCAGCGTAGGGGACAGGGGGGGCCCAGAGCCCCAGCATTTT.

V gene TRBV30 combines with J gene TRBJ1-5; D gene uncertain. Trimming removed 0 bases at V and 0 bases at J, with 6 bases between. This CDR3 spans 14 amino acids. Germline values: CDR1 GTSNPN, CDR2 SVGIG (reference sequence). The CDR3 spells CAWSVLYSNQPQHF. The CDR3 DNA reads as TGTGCCTGGAGTGTACTCTATAGCAATCAGCCCCAGCATTTT.

The chain joins TRBV11-2 to TRBJ1-2, with 8 bases that match TRBD1. This CDR3 comprises 13 residues. V dropped 6 bases and J dropped 6; count of bases not matched to a gene: 6. Germline CDR1 SGHAT, CDR2 FQNNGV. DNA for the CDR3: TGTGCCAGCAGACTAGCAGGGGGCAATGGCTACACCTTC. It codes for CASRLAGGNGYTF. Full variable domain (remainder filled in from reference TRBV11-2 and TRBJ1-2): EAGVAQSPRYKIIEKRQSVAFWCNPISGHATLYWYQQILGQGPKLLIQFQNNGVVDDSQLPKDRFSAERLKGVDSTLKIQPAKLEDSAVYLCASRLAGGNGYTFGSGTRLTVV.

In its sample, this clone was seen once. V gene TRBV9 combines with J gene TRBJ2-5, with TRBD2 matching 8 bases. This CDR3 region has 15 residues. Germline CDR1 SGDLS, CDR2 YYNGEE. Losses at the gene ends were 4 bases for V and 0 bases for J; bases not matched to a gene: 5. CDR3 protein: CASSFSGMYQETQYF. The CDR3 DNA sequence: TGTGCCAGCAGCTTTAGCGGGATGTACCAAGAGACCCAGTACTTC.